Below are 10 T cell receptor beta chains sequenced from a single sample in a study of cytomegalovirus exposure and HLA in healthy donors. A multiplex PCR was run with 60 Vbeta primers and 13 Jbeta primers. Repertoires were generated with immunoSEQ multiplex PCR, while TCRdb's copy carries only in-frame clones and drops some. The table lists 150,000 to 200,000 clones, about 9.4% of them singletons. Sequencing was carried out using PBMCs. Receptor source: a woman aged 30 to 39 in good health and CMV-seropositive.

This clone has just a few counts. J is TRBJ2-4 and V is TRBV4-2; 7 positions match TRBD2. Germline values: CDR1 LGHNA, CDR2 YNFKEQ. Trimming removed 0 bases from V and 6 bases from J; junction bases left unmatched: 5. CDR3 length: 15 residues. CDR3 region: CASSQEEGGVNIQYF. CDR3 nucleotide sequence: TGTGCCAGCAGCCAAGAAGAGGGAGGGGTAAACATTCAGTACTTC.

This clone was detected only once. DNA for the CDR3: TGTGCCAGCAGCTTTTCCCTGACAGGGACAGGGAACACTGAAGCTTTCTTT. Translated, it gives CASSFSLTGTGNTEAFF. This chain joins TRBV5-8 and TRBJ1-1, with 8 bases that match TRBD1. V lost 2 bases to trimming and J lost 1 base; unmatched junction nucleotides: 10. The CDR3 is 17 amino acids. In germline, CDR1 is SGHTS, CDR2 YDEGEE.

This clone has a handful of counts. The chain is built from TRBV7-3 and TRBJ2-7; 11 positions agree with TRBD1. J was trimmed by 5 bases and V by 1 base; bases with no gene match: 4. Germline CDR1 and CDR2: SGHTA and FQGTGA. The CDR3 contains 15 residues. The CDR3 region is CASSLRGDRGNEQYF. CDR3 sequence (DNA): TGTGCCAGCAGCTTAAGGGGGGACAGGGGGAACGAGCAGTACTTC.

This clone has more than one count but fewer than ten. The chain combines TRBV6-5 with TRBJ2-6; no clear D. Germline values: CDR1 MNHEY, CDR2 SVGAGI. Trimming left V 0 bases short and J 2 bases short, with 8 bases between. The CDR3 extends over 16 amino acids. The CDR3 protein is CASSYSPVAGANVLTF. DNA of the CDR3: TGTGCCAGCAGTTACTCCCCCGTCGCTGGGGCCAACGTCCTGACTTTC.

There are a few counts of this clone. The chain uses TRBV2 and TRBJ2-1; 7 bases match TRBD2. Per the germline V gene, CDR1 is SNHLY and CDR2 is FYNNEI. V lost 8 bases, J lost 2 bases, and 3 bases stayed unmatched. The CDR3 runs to 13 residues. The CDR3 loop reads CASQTSTYNEQFF. In nucleotides, the CDR3 is TGTGCCAGCCAGACTAGCACCTACAATGAGCAGTTCTTC.

This clone was observed a handful of times. This chain links TRBV2 with TRBJ2-1; D is perhaps TRBD2 (6 bases). This CDR3 region has 15 residues. CDR1 is SNHLY, CDR2 FYNNEI, per germline. V was clipped by 1 base and J by 4 bases, with 11 bases between them. The CDR3 protein is CASSEESGEYNEQFF. In DNA, the CDR3 is TGTGCCAGCAGTGAAGAATCGGGGGAATACAATGAGCAGTTCTTC.

This clone was seen a few times. V usage is TRBV5-1 and J usage is TRBJ1-4; TRBD1 might be the D (6 bases). Germline V gene sequence: CDR1 SGHRS, CDR2 YFSETQ. The CDR3 spans 16 residues. V gave up 4 bases and J gave up 4 bases, with 17 bases separating them. In DNA form, the CDR3 reads TGCGCCAGCAGCCTCGGACAGCACCTAGATAATGAAAAACTGTTTTTT. As protein: CASSLGQHLDNEKLFF.

This sequence joins TRBV5-1 and TRBJ2-1; the D is unclear. The CDR3 spans 11 residues. The V gene lost 5 bases and the J gene lost 9 bases, with 9 bases spanning the gap. Per germline, CDR1 SGHRS and CDR2 YFSETQ. The CDR3 sequence is CASRYSFEQFF. The CDR3 DNA sequence: TGCGCCAGCAGATATAGCTTTGAGCAGTTCTTC.

With regard to this clone: A junction boundary mismatches the germline segment, possibly from a read error. CDR3 sequence reads: CARSLGQAYEQYF. In DNA, the CDR3 is TGTGCCAGAAGCTTAGGACAGGCCTACGAGCAGTACTTC. V usage is TRBV7-8 and J usage is TRBJ2-7; TRBD1 matches 7 bases. CDR1 and CDR2 from the germline V gene are SGHVS and FQNEAQ. There are 13 residues in the CDR3. The whole variable domain, filled in from reference TRBV7-8 and TRBJ2-7, reads GAGVSQSPRYKVAKRGQDVALRCDPISGHVSLFWYQQALGQGPEFLTYFQNEAQLDKSGLPSDRFFAERPEGSVSTLKIQRTQQEDSAVYLCARSLGQAYEQYFGPGTRLTVT.

The chain combines TRBV21-1 with TRBJ2-2; no DNA check was done on the table's D call, TRBD2. TRBV21-1 is noted as a pseudogene. The CDR3 is 20 amino acids. The CDR3 is CASSRSRGTSGNRDPGELFF. The CDR3 DNA follows: TGTGCCAGCAGCAGATCCCGGGGGACTAGCGGGAACAGGGATCCCGGGGAGCTGTTTTTT.